What follows describes a single TCR beta chain. Assay: immunoSEQ multiplex PCR; the TCRdb copy retains only in-frame clones and omits some. The sample has over 80,000 clones, approximately 96% seen once. The data are from a study of technical replicates of blood from a handful of donors. The length of the CDR3 is 17 residues. V was clipped by 3 bases and J by 0 bases; unmatched bases: 9. CDR1 and CDR2 (germline): SGHRS, YFSETQ. The sequencing sample was made of T cells isolated from PBMCs. This TCR was sampled from a human donor in good health. The chain is built from TRBV5-1 and TRBJ2-7, with TRBD1 matching 10 bases. The CDR3 DNA is TGCGCCAGCAGCTCCGGGACAGGGGAATCGCACTCCTACGAGCAGTACTTC. Its protein product is CASSSGTGESHSYEQYF.